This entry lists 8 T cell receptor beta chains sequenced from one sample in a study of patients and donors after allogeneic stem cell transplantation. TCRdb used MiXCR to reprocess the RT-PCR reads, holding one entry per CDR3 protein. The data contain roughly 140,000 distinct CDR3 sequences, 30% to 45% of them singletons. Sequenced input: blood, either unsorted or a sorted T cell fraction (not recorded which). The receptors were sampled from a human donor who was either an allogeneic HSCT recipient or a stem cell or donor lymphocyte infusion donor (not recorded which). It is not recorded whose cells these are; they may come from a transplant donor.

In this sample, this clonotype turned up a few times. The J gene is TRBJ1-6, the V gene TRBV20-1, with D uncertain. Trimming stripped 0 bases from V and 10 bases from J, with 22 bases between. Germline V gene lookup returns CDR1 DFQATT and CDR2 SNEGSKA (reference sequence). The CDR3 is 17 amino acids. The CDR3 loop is CSARDPSGPGDRSPLHF. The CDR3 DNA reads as TGCAGTGCTAGAGATCCCTCCGGGCCCGGAGACCGGTCACCCCTCCACTTT.

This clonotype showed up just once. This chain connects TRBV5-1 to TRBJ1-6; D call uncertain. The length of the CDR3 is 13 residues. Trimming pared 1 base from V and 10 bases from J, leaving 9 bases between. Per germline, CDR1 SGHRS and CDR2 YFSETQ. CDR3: CASSLRAKSPLHF. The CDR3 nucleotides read TGCGCCAGCAGCTTGAGGGCGAAGTCACCCCTCCACTTT.

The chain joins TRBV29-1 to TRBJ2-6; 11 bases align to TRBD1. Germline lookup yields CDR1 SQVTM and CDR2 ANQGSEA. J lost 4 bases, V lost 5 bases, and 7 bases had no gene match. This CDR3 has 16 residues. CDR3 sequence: CSVTVGQGDGANVLTF. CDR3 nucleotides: TGCAGCGTTACCGTGGGACAGGGGGACGGGGCCAACGTCCTGACTTTC.

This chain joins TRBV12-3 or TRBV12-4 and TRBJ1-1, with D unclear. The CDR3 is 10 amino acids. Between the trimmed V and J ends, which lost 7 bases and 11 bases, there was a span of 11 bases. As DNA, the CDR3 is TGTGCCAGCAAGGAAGGAGAGGCTTTCTTT. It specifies CASKEGEAFF.

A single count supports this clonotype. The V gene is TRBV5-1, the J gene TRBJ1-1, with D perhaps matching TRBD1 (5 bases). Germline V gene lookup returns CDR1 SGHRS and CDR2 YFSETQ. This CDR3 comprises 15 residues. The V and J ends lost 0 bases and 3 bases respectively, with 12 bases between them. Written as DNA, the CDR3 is TGCGCCAGCAGCTTGGTTGCAGGAGGGGACACTGAAGCTTTCTTT. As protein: CASSLVAGGDTEAFF. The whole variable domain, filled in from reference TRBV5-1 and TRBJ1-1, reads KAGVTQTPRYLIKTRGQQVTLSCSPISGHRSVSWYQQTPGQGLQFLFEYFSETQRNKGNFPGRFSGRQFSNSRSEMNVSTLELGDSALYLCASSLVAGGDTEAFFGQGTRLTVV.

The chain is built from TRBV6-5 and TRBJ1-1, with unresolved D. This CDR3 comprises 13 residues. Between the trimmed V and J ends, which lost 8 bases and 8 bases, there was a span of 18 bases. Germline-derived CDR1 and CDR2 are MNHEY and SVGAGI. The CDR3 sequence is CASQPFPAEEAFF. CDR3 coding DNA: TGTGCCAGCCAACCCTTTCCGGCGGAAGAAGCTTTCTTT.

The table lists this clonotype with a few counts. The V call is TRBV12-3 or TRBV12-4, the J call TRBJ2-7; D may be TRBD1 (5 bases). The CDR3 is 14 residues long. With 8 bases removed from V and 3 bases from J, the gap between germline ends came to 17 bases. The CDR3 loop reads CASGRSNRRYEQYF. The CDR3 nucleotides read TGTGCCAGCGGAAGAAGTAACAGGCGCTACGAGCAGTACTTC.

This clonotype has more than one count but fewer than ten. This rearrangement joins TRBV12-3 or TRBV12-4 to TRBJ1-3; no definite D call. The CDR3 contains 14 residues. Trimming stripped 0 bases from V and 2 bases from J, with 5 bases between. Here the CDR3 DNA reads TGTGCCAGCAGTTTAGCCACCACTGGAAACACCATATATTTT. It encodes CASSLATTGNTIYF.